This T cell receptor (beta chain) was sequenced during a study of post-analysis software for immune sequencing data. Study-wide context: Some patients lacked subtype; others had relapsing-remitting, secondary progressive or progressive-relapsing disease.

Unique molecular identifiers were carried by the TCR beta cDNA libraries. MiXCR was run by TCRdb on the PCR reads, yielding one entry per CDR3 protein. The sample consists of 450,000 to 700,000 distinct CDR3 sequences, roughly 45% of them appearing once. The sample holds a few counts of this clonotype. Its antigen is not identified. The CDR3 is 15 residues long. Germline-derived CDR1 and CDR2 are LNHNV and YYDKDF (reference sequence). V shed 0 bases and J 8 bases; nucleotides not matched to a gene: 7. General study findings and limits: Comparison of patients with controls showed a handful of TRBV segments more frequent in patients, TRBV5-6, TRBV5-1 and TRBV20-1 among them. Clustering by F measure revealed strong co-clustering among samples prepared together in one batch.

Sequenced sample: blood. V and J are TRBV15 and TRBJ2-4, with 7 bases that match TRBD1. This TCR was recovered from a girl aged 5 to 17 with multiple sclerosis. The CDR3 loop is CATSRDMTGPHIQYF. In DNA, the CDR3 is TGTGCCACCAGCAGAGATATGACAGGGCCCCACATTCAGTACTTC.